A selection of T cell receptor beta chains follows, all from one sample in a study of T cells in Graves' hyperthyroidism and ophthalmopathy. TCRdb ran MiXCR on the multiplex PCR reads and lists one entry per CDR3 protein. The sample lists hundreds of thousands of distinct CDR3 sequences, approximately 40% occurring once. The sample taken for sequencing was blood. The receptors shown here come from a man between 18 and 35 years old with Graves' hyperthyroidism. Both conserved end residues are part of each CDR3. The order of the fields is V gene, J gene, clone size, D gene, CDR3 protein, CDR3 DNA. D genes are given only for firm matches. Rows give clone size only sometimes, using once, few, many, or a class for an expanded clone.

>TRBV5-1|TRBJ1-2|few|TRBD1
CASSLDRGRGYGYTF
TGCGCCAGCAGCTTGGACAGGGGGCGCGGGTATGGCTACACCTTC
>TRBV20-1|TRBJ2-7|many|.
CSARNREAYEQYF
TGCAGTGCCAGGAACAGGGAAGCCTACGAGCAGTACTTC
>TRBV7-2|TRBJ2-7|few|TRBD1
CASSLLGQGVIEQYF
TGTGCCAGCAGCTTACTTGGGCAGGGGGTAATCGAGCAGTACTTC
>TRBV9|TRBJ2-2|many|.
CASSVGGSGELFF
TGTGCCAGCAGCGTAGGGGGGAGCGGGGAGCTGTTTTTT
>TRBV4-1|TRBJ2-7|.|.
CASSHLSEEQYF
TGCGCCAGCAGCCACTTGTCGGAAGAGCAGTACTTC
>TRBV20-1|TRBJ2-5|few|TRBD1
CSARGGQGQETQYF
TGCAGTGCTAGGGGAGGACAGGGTCAAGAGACCCAGTACTTC
>TRBV14|TRBJ1-6|.|.
CASSPGTHNSPLHF
TGTGCCAGCAGTCCCGGGACCCATAATTCACCCCTCCACTTT
>TRBV27|TRBJ1-1|.|.
CASSPSMAALVAFF
TGTGCCAGCAGTCCCTCCATGGCCGCGCTGGTAGCTTTCTTT
>TRBV19|TRBJ1-1|once|.
CASSSGLGAMGAFF
TGTGCCAGTAGTTCCGGTTTGGGGGCGATGGGAGCTTTCTTT
>TRBV19|TRBJ2-2|few|.
CASSPSDWNTGELFF
TGTGCCAGTAGTCCCTCGGACTGGAACACCGGGGAGCTGTTTTTT
>TRBV12-3/TRBV12-4|TRBJ1-5|.|TRBD1
CASSFPGQLQHF
TGTGCCAGCAGTTTTCCGGGACAGCTCCAGCATTTT
>TRBV15|TRBJ2-7|few|.
CATSSIPAQEQYF
TGTGCCACCAGCAGTATTCCCGCGCAGGAGCAGTACTTC
>TRBV7-2|TRBJ2-7|.|TRBD1
CASSWDRVYEQYF
TGTGCCAGCAGCTGGGACAGGGTTTACGAGCAGTACTTC
>TRBV7-8|TRBJ1-6|.|.
CASSIHPPGNSPLHF
TGTGCCAGCTCCATCCACCCCCCGGGGAATTCACCCCTCCACTTT
>TRBV5-1|TRBJ1-2|.|.
CASSPGGTFGRAYGYTF
TGCGCCAGCAGTCCGGGAGGGACTTTTGGCAGGGCCTATGGCTACACCTTC
>TRBV19|TRBJ2-6|many|.
CASRQGEAGANVLTF
TGTGCCAGTAGACAGGGAGAGGCGGGGGCCAACGTCCTGACTTTC
>TRBV25-1|TRBJ2-7|many|.
CASSECLESGEQYF
TGTGCCAGCAGTGAATGCCTCGAGTCAGGCGAGCAGTACTTC
>TRBV19|TRBJ1-5|many|.
CASRMVLGEQPQHF
TGTGCCAGTAGAATGGTCCTAGGGGAGCAGCCCCAGCATTTT
>TRBV5-6|TRBJ1-2|many|.
CASSFNVGYTF
TGTGCCAGCAGCTTCAACGTTGGCTACACCTTC
>TRBV2|TRBJ2-2|.|.
CASRQGSTGELFF
TGTGCCAGCAGACAAGGGAGCACCGGGGAGCTGTTTTTT
>TRBV7-2|TRBJ2-7|.|.
CASSPTGPTSYEQYF
TGTGCCAGCAGCCCAACGGGTCCTACATCCTACGAGCAGTACTTC
>TRBV6-1|TRBJ1-5|few|.
CASSEAWGNQPQHF
TGTGCCAGCAGTGAAGCTTGGGGGAATCAGCCCCAGCATTTT
>TRBV2|TRBJ1-2|.|.
CASSDEPGRDGYTF
TGTGCCAGCAGTGACGAGCCGGGGAGGGATGGCTACACCTTC
>TRBV19|TRBJ1-4|many|TRBD1
CASSVGQGQEKLFF
TGTGCCAGTAGCGTTGGACAGGGTCAAGAAAAACTGTTTTTT
>TRBV7-2|TRBJ1-3|.|TRBD1
CASSLDPGQGFGNTIYF
TGTGCCAGCAGCTTAGACCCGGGACAGGGTTTTGGAAACACCATATATTTT
>TRBV9|TRBJ2-7|few|.
CASSVGVKDEQYF
TGTGCCAGCAGCGTAGGAGTGAAGGACGAGCAGTACTTC
>TRBV11-2|TRBJ1-1|.|TRBD1
CASSFTGQGAFF
TGTGCCAGCAGTTTCACGGGACAGGGGGCTTTCTTT
>TRBV7-3|TRBJ2-2|.|TRBD2
CASSLLAGGVLFF
TGTGCCAGCAGCCTACTAGCGGGCGGTGTGCTGTTTTTT
>TRBV10-3|TRBJ1-5|many|.
CAISDPGPDQPQHF
TGTGCCATCAGTGATCCGGGGCCCGATCAGCCCCAGCATTTT
>TRBV7-9|TRBJ2-7|.|.
CASSLGASDYEQYF
TGTGCCAGCAGTTTAGGCGCCTCAGACTACGAGCAGTACTTC
>TRBV19|TRBJ1-1|.|.
CASRPLGYTEAFF
TGTGCCAGTAGGCCTCTGGGATACACTGAAGCTTTCTTT
>TRBV25-1|TRBJ1-1|.|.
CASVGSTEAFF
TGTGCCAGCGTTGGGTCGACTGAAGCTTTCTTT
>TRBV7-8|TRBJ1-1|many|TRBD1
CASSPRGQGNTEAFF
TGTGCCAGCAGCCCCCGAGGACAGGGGAACACTGAAGCTTTCTTT
>TRBV19|TRBJ2-2|.|.
CASSMGGHTGELFF
TGTGCCAGTAGTATGGGGGGGCACACCGGGGAGCTGTTTTTT
>TRBV29-1|TRBJ2-2|.|.
CSVGFAEGGTGELFF
TGCAGCGTTGGATTTGCGGAAGGGGGCACCGGGGAGCTGTTTTTT
>TRBV20-1|TRBJ1-2|many|TRBD1
CSALTVGQGDGYTF
TGCAGTGCTCTTACCGTGGGACAGGGTGATGGCTACACCTTC
>TRBV2|TRBJ1-6|many|.
CASSEALRGSPLHF
TGTGCCAGCAGTGAAGCGCTTCGAGGGTCACCCCTCCACTTT
>TRBV2|TRBJ2-7|few|TRBD2
CASSEEAGGPVLDEQYF
TGTGCCAGCAGTGAGGAGGCGGGAGGGCCGGTTTTGGATGAGCAGTACTTC
>TRBV7-2|TRBJ1-5|many|.
CASSLWQGGRSNQPQHF
TGTGCCAGCAGCTTATGGCAGGGAGGTCGAAGCAATCAGCCCCAGCATTTT
>TRBV20-1|TRBJ2-7|many|.
CSARTETYEQYF
TGCAGTGCTAGGACAGAGACCTACGAGCAGTACTTC
>TRBV9|TRBJ2-6|.|.
CASSVGSLSSGANVLTF
TGTGCCAGCAGCGTTGGGTCCCTCAGCTCTGGGGCCAACGTCCTGACTTTC
>TRBV10-3|TRBJ1-3|many|.
CAISEMDLSGTIYF
TGTGCCATCAGTGAGATGGACTTAAGTGGCACCATATATTTT
>TRBV2|TRBJ2-3|.|TRBD1
CASSLAGGASDTQYF
TGTGCCAGCAGCTTAGCAGGGGGCGCCTCAGATACGCAGTATTTT
>TRBV29-1|TRBJ2-2|many|.
CSVGQGYTGELFF
TGCAGCGTTGGGCAGGGCTACACCGGGGAGCTGTTTTTT